The 5 T cell receptor beta chains below come from one sample, sequenced in a study of beta chain features in type 1 diabetes. What was sequenced were expressed TCRB transcripts, since all of the isolated RNA had been reverse transcribed. Using immunoSEQ multiplex PCR, the repertoire was profiled, and TCRdb retains in-frame clones only, with some absent. The table has around 180,000 clones, about an eighth seen once. The specimen was central memory CD4+ T cells from blood. The receptors originated from a woman aged 18-29 years in good health.

J is TRBJ1-2 and V is TRBV28; D unresolved. The CDR3 consists of 13 residues. Germline lookup yields CDR1 MDHEN and CDR2 SYDVKM. V lost 2 bases and J 8 bases, leaving 12 bases between the germline ends. Here the CDR3 DNA reads TGTGCCAGCAGTTTAGAATCTAGAGGCGGCTACACCTTC. It encodes CASSLESRGGYTF.

The rearrangement joins TRBV7-3 to TRBJ1-1; D is uncertain. The germline V and J ends were trimmed by 4 bases and 1 base, with 7 bases remaining between them. The germline V gene has CDR1 SGHTA and CDR2 FQGTGA. This CDR3 has 13 amino acids. DNA for the CDR3: TGTGCCAGCAGCTACTCTGCGAACACTGAAGCTTTCTTT. This gives the protein CASSYSANTEAFF.

This clone came up a few times. This chain joins TRBV2 and TRBJ1-2; no definite D call. Germline V gene sequence: CDR1 SNHLY, CDR2 FYNNEI. This CDR3 contains 14 residues. The V end was cut by 3 bases, the J end by 4 bases, with 12 bases between. DNA for the CDR3: TGTGCCAGCAGTGAGGGCGAAGTCTTCTATGGCTACACCTTC. Protein sequence: CASSEGEVFYGYTF.

This clone was found a few times. Relative to the germline gene, one junction end is altered; a read error may explain this. V and J are TRBV28 and TRBJ2-5, with D possibly matching TRBD1 (5 bases). CDR3 length: 15 residues. Per the germline V gene, CDR1 is MDHEN and CDR2 is SYDVKM. Here the CDR3 reads CASSLGQGRQGTQYF. DNA of the CDR3: TGTGCCAGCAGTTTAGGGCAGGGCCGCCAAGGGACCCAGTACTTC.

The J gene is TRBJ1-2, the V gene TRBV18, with TRBD1 identical over 7 bases. Germline loops: CDR1 KGHSH, CDR2 LQKENI. The CDR3 has 12 amino acids. V gave up 5 bases and J gave up 8 bases; unmatched junction bases: 5. As DNA, the CDR3 is TGTGCCAGCTCATCGGACAGGCGGGGCTACACCTTC. Translation: CASSSDRRGYTF.